One T cell receptor (beta chain) is described in this entry. This sample is part of a study of blood T cell repertoires in COVID-19. Per germline, CDR1 SGHRS and CDR2 YFSETQ. V lost 2 bases and J lost 11, with 16 bases in between. The CDR3 extends over 14 amino acids. Here immunoSEQ multiplex PCR was the method, and the copy in TCRdb shows in-frame clones only, minus some. Of hundreds of thousands of clones detected, roughly 90% appear once; the ten largest clones hold 0.7% to 1%. This receptor was obtained from a young man with COVID-19, enrolled during active disease. The specimen was peripheral blood. This chain links TRBV5-1 with TRBJ2-2, with D uncertain. The chain's CDR3 is CASSFDPDKPELFF. Here the CDR3 DNA reads TGCGCCAGCAGCTTTGACCCCGACAAACCCGAGCTGTTTTTT.